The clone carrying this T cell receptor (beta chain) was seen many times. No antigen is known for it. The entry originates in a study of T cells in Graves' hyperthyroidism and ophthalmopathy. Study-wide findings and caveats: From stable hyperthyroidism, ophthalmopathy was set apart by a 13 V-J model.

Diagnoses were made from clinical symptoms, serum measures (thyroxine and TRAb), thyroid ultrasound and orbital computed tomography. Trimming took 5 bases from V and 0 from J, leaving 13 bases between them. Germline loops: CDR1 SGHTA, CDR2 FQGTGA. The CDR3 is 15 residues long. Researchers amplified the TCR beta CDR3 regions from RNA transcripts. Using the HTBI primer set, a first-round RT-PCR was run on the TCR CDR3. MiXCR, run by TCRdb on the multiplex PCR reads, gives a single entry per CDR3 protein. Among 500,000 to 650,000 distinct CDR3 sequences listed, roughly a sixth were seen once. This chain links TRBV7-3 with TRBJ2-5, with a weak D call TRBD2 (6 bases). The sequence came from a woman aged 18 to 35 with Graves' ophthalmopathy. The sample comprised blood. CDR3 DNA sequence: TGTGCCAGCAGCCAGATTTGGGGGGACCAAGAGACCCAGTACTTC. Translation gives CASSQIWGDQETQYF.